This T cell receptor (beta chain) originates from a study of patients and donors after allogeneic stem cell transplantation. V was clipped by 5 bases and J by 13 bases; unmatched bases: 12. In germline, CDR1 is MNHEY, CDR2 SMNVEV (reference sequence). The CDR3 covers 15 residues. TCRdb re-called the RT-PCR reads with MiXCR, one entry per CDR3 protein. Altogether 28,000 or so distinct CDR3 sequences are present, about 6.5% being singletons, with the ten largest covering just under 35%. This receptor was obtained from a human donor who was either an allogeneic HSCT recipient or a stem cell or donor lymphocyte infusion donor (not recorded which). It is not recorded whose cells these are; they may come from a transplant donor. This rearrangement joins TRBV27 to TRBJ2-1; 12 bases map to TRBD2. The material sequenced was blood, either unsorted or a sorted T cell fraction (not recorded which). In DNA form, the CDR3 reads TGTGCCAGCAGTGCCGGGACTAGCGGGTTTTTACGTCAGTTCTTC. Encoded protein: CASSAGTSGFLRQFF.